This paragraph reports one TCR beta chain. The antigen is undetermined. The entry originates in a study of response to subunit inactivated influenza vaccine. Study-level points and caveats: T cells newly recruited by each seasonal influenza vaccination are few, the authors suggested.

TCRdb fed the RT-PCR reads into MiXCR, producing one record per CDR3 protein. The table has approximately 230,000 distinct CDR3 sequences, over 9% seen once. Germline assignment: CDR1 LGHNA and CDR2 YSLEER. This CDR3 is built from 14 residues. The junction had 2 bases not matched to a gene; V was cut back by 0 bases and J by 10 bases. Sample: non-naive T cells sorted from PBMCs, taken approximately 15 days before vaccination. This rearrangement joins TRBV4-3 to TRBJ1-4, with 10 bases aligning to TRBD1. The TCR sequence derives from a man aged 50 to 59 who received an inactivated influenza vaccine. CDR3 nucleotides: TGCGCCAGCAGCCAAGAGACAGGGGGCTTAAAACTGTTTTTT. This encodes CASSQETGGLKLFF.